This T cell receptor (beta chain) was sequenced in a study of early T cells in non-severe SARS-CoV-2 infection (dated by TCRdb to the early 2020s). Turning to the overall study: Bulk RNA from unsorted whole blood was used for TCR sequencing, so alpha and beta chains could not be paired.

Study-wide conclusions, independent of this receptor: VDJdb matching was skewed toward anti-spike CD8 responses and likely underestimated virus-specific expansions, missing private and CD4 specificities.

Trimming costs V 3 bases and J 2 bases, and their ends lie 7 bases apart. Via the germline V gene (reference sequence), CDR1 is MNHEY and CDR2 SMNVEV. Inclusive of the bounding cysteine and phenylalanine, the CDR3 is 13 residues long. The only DNA kept is the CDR3, 39 bases in frame from the first base. Library prep was done by 5' RACE. The reads were generated on a NextSeq 500. Unique molecular identifiers were attached to individual cDNA molecules in the TCR library protocol so that sequencing error and PCR bias could be corrected. Both TCR alpha and beta chains were sequenced, and tight co-correlation was observed between alpha and beta sequence abundances in each sample. Concerning the study's data processing: V gene, J gene and CDR3 annotation of TCR sequences was performed with Decombinator V4. TCRs were defined as expanded if a significant change between any two time points was detected under a Poisson model with p below 0.0001. TCR abundances were normalised to the total number of TCRs sequenced per sample and expressed as counts per million. MAIT TCRs were defined by TRAV1-2 paired with TRAJ12, TRAJ20 or TRAJ33, and iNKT TCRs by TRAV10 paired with TRAJ18. A search of VDJdb, accessed on 1 November 2021, was run for TCRs annotated to CMV, EBV and SARS-CoV-2, with TCRs annotated for multiple antigens excluded. TCRdb took the public reads, trimmed them with fastp at Q25, ran MiXCR for clone calling and kept in-frame beta chains. Identical CDR3 proteins give one entry, which carries the most common genes and DNA. TCRdb's processing, not the authors', yielded these V and J calls. The sample data list roughly 88,000 distinct CDR3 sequences, and around 15% of these were observed just once. The leading ten clones occupy about 6.1% of the sample.

The table lists this clonotype with a few counts. What this receptor recognizes is not known. Base-call qualities are not available, and no considerably larger clone is one nucleotide away. A case-control design nested within a healthcare worker cohort in London, UK, was used, with weekly nasopharyngeal swab PCR tests and blood sampling performed. Between 23 and 31 March 2020, the week of the UK lockdown, healthcare workers were enrolled and then followed up weekly for as long as 16 weeks. This receptor was obtained from an adult who was a healthcare worker with PCR-confirmed SARS-CoV-2 infection or an uninfected control (not recorded which). Material for sequencing was whole blood. Recombination joined TRBV27 with TRBJ1-1, with the D gene not confidently named. In nucleotide form, the sequence is TGTGCCAGCAGTTTCGGTACAAACACTGAAGCTTTCTTT. This translates into CASSFGTNTEAFF.